This T cell receptor (beta chain) was recovered during a study of T cells in Graves' hyperthyroidism and ophthalmopathy (dated by TCRdb to the late 2010s). For the wider study: Peripheral blood samples were taken at the time of initial diagnosis, prior to any treatment. To identify TCR V-J signatures that set the groups apart, the researchers used a discovery cohort of about a hundred patients, made up of under 50 with Graves' ophthalmopathy and about 60 with stable Graves' hyperthyroidism. An independent validation cohort of around 20 hyperthyroidism patients and more than 15 patients who later progressed to ophthalmopathy tested prospective prediction of ophthalmopathy. The 95 to 100 discovery patients were divided at random into training and test sets in a 7:3 ratio. In over five Graves' hyperthyroidism patients, the study also compared T-cell repertoires from thyroid tissue with T-cell repertoires from blood. Following sampling, methimazole starting at 30 mg daily was given to hyperthyroidism patients, and high-dose intravenous methylprednisolone was given to ophthalmopathy patients. The paper describes TCR Vbeta CDR3 sequencing of 140 or so peripheral blood samples, made up of 40 to 45 ophthalmopathy patients, roughly 72 hyperthyroidism patients and 17 progressor patients.

Moderately to severely active disease, a Clinical Activity Score of at least 3, a NOSPECS grade of at least 4, and a duration under 3 months were present in ophthalmopathy patients. Exclusion was applied to patients with uncontrolled infections, other autoimmune diseases, pregnancy or lactation. Diagnoses were based on clinical symptoms, serum thyroxine and TRAb, thyroid ultrasound and orbital computed tomography. PBMCs were separated from roughly 10 ml of fresh peripheral blood using Ficoll-Paque density gradient centrifugation. Total RNA was extracted with Trizol reagent, and quality was checked on an Agilent 2100 Bioanalyzer. This clonotype was seen ten or more times. Which antigen it targets is not known. Base-call qualities are not available, and no considerably larger clone is one nucleotide away. Study-level results and caveats: A model built on a 13 V-J signature distinguished ophthalmopathy from stable hyperthyroidism, reaching 87.88% sensitivity and around 82% specificity in cross-validation and 80%/75% in testing. Most expanded thyroid clonotypes (frequency above 0.001) were also detected in blood, a finding suggesting that blood repertoires may reflect thyroid immune responses. During validation, the model predicted progression to ophthalmopathy a median of approximately six months ahead of onset, with more than 55% sensitivity and 72% to 80% specificity. Sample size was not statistically predetermined, and investigators were not blinded to group allocation.

The germline V gene gives CDR1 as ENHRY and CDR2 as SYGVKD. V is pruned by 7 bases and J by 3 bases, leaving 8 bases of the junction without a gene match. The CDR3, cysteine through phenylalanine, is 15 amino acids long. Of all the DNA, just the CDR3 is kept, 45 bases in frame from base 1. The TCR beta CDR3 regions were amplified from RNA transcripts. A first-round RT-PCR of the TCR CDR3 used the HTBI primer set with the Qiagen OneStep RT-PCR kit. Libraries were constructed in a second round of multiplex PCR, after which size selection and purification were carried out. The libraries were sequenced on an Illumina HiSeq2000 using paired-end 100 bp reads. In the original analysis: SOAPnuke was used to process the raw data, throwing out any read that contained adapters or uncalled bases, had a mean Phred below 15, or lacked an exact constant-primer or identifier match. COPE v1.2.5 was used to merge high-quality paired reads, and clonotypes were defined as unique nucleotide sequences. Clonotypes were aligned to IMGT TRBV, TRBD and TRBJ reference segments using MiTCR v1.1. The analysis included only V-J combinations with a frequency above 0.0001, which together covered around 99% of the repertoires. The TCS score was defined as the ratio of F50 (clonal expansion) to E x V (chaos), calculated using BLOSUM62-based TCRdist between CDR3 peptides within each V-J. Welch's t-statistics and random forest reduced 500 to 550 V-J features to fewer than 15, which were used in a naive Bayes classifier (R e1071). The public reads were reanalyzed by TCRdb: fastp trimming at Q25, MiXCR alignment, in-frame beta chains only. Entries are consolidated by CDR3 protein sequence, retaining the most common genes and DNA. The V and J calls and clone size are TCRdb's, not the authors'. This sample gives 350,000 or so distinct CDR3 sequences in total; around 18% of them show up just once. The top ten constitute around 15% of the sample.

Sequenced material: blood. The chain joins TRBV10-3 to TRBJ1-2; TRBD1 aligns with 10 central bases. The sequence derives from a woman aged 35 to 49 with Graves' ophthalmopathy. The DNA sequence follows: TGTGCCATCACCGGGACAGGGGCCTTGGACTATGGCTACACCTTC. This encodes CAITGTGALDYGYTF.